The rows below give T cell receptor beta chains drawn from one sample of a study of TIL therapy for anti-PD-1-resistant metastatic lung cancer. Here immunoSEQ multiplex PCR was the method, and the copy in TCRdb shows in-frame clones only, minus some. This sample has nearly 15,000 clones, with about 83% found just once. The sample consisted of blood, taken at baseline. Every receptor here comes from a person aged 25-79 years with non-small cell lung cancer. Each CDR3 is given with its conserved first and last residue. A D gene is named only where the DNA matches it firmly. The size entry is marked missing in some rows and otherwise reads once, few, many or a size class.

size	D	V	J	CDR3	DNA
-	TRBD2	TRBV19	TRBJ2-3	CATKSLAGGTDTQYF	TGTGCCACAAAAAGTCTAGCGGGGGGCACAGATACGCAGTATTTT
-	-	TRBV6-6	TRBJ2-7	CASNLGQLSEQYF	TGTGCCAGCAATCTAGGACAGCTTTCTGAGCAGTACTTC
-	-	TRBV6-1	TRBJ2-1	CASSEPWFEQFF	TGTGCCAGCAGTGAACCCTGGTTCGAGCAGTTCTTC
-	-	TRBV7-2	TRBJ2-1	CASSLDVRGEQFF	TGTGCCAGCAGCTTAGATGTTCGAGGTGAGCAGTTCTTC
-	-	TRBV6-5	TRBJ1-6	CASSYDSRDNSPLHF	TGTGCCAGCAGTTACGATTCTCGGGACAATTCACCCCTCCACTTT
-	-	TRBV18	TRBJ1-1	CASSPDGNTEAFF	TGTGCCAGCTCACCGGACGGGAACACTGAAGCTTTCTTT
-	-	TRBV4-3	TRBJ1-1	CASSQASGGSRAEAFF	TGCGCCAGCAGCCAAGCTTCCGGCGGGTCGAGAGCTGAAGCTTTCTTT
few	-	TRBV6-1	TRBJ1-1	CASSEVWEAFF	TGTGCCAGCAGTGAAGTTTGGGAGGCTTTCTTT
-	-	TRBV19	TRBJ1-6	CASRFLTTLEVSPLHF	TGTGCCAGTAGATTTTTGACTACCCTGGAGGTTTCACCCCTCCACTTT
-	TRBD1	TRBV7-6	TRBJ2-5	CASSLVLSRGQETQYF	TGTGCCAGCAGCTTAGTCTTGTCCAGGGGGCAGGAGACCCAGTACTTC
-	TRBD2	TRBV13	TRBJ2-7	CASSLGGGTYEQYF	TGTGCCAGCAGCTTAGGCGGGGGGACCTACGAGCAGTACTTC
-	-	TRBV27	TRBJ2-6	CASSLLAQRTSGANVLTF	TGTGCCAGCAGTTTATTGGCCCAGCGAACCTCTGGGGCCAACGTCCTGACTTTC
-	TRBD1	TRBV28	TRBJ1-5	CASREQGFNIQPQHF	TGTGCCAGCAGGGAACAGGGGTTCAACATTCAGCCCCAGCATTTT
few	-	TRBV6-5	TRBJ2-2	CASKRRRNTGELFF	TGTGCCAGCAAAAGACGGAGAAACACCGGGGAGCTGTTTTTT
once	TRBD1	TRBV5-5	TRBJ2-5	CASRTRDRAYQETQYF	TGTGCCAGCAGAACCCGGGACAGGGCGTACCAAGAGACCCAGTACTTC
few	TRBD1	TRBV4-2	TRBJ1-2	CASSPREGARVNYGYTF	TGTGCCAGCAGCCCCAGGGAGGGGGCGCGGGTTAACTATGGCTACACCTTC
once	-	TRBV7-3	TRBJ2-5	CASSLGPAEETQYF	TGTGCCAGCAGCCTAGGGCCGGCCGAAGAGACCCAGTACTTC
-	TRBD1	TRBV7-3	TRBJ2-1	CASSLKGQGWDEQFF	TGTGCCAGCAGCTTAAAGGGACAGGGTTGGGATGAGCAGTTCTTC
-	-	TRBV6-9	TRBJ1-3	CASSYDRSSGNTIYF	TGTGCCAGCAGTTACGACAGAAGCTCTGGAAACACCATATATTTT
-	TRBD2	TRBV14	TRBJ2-2	CASSQPGLAHDTGELFF	TGTGCCAGCAGCCAGCCGGGACTAGCGCATGACACCGGGGAGCTGTTTTTT
-	-	TRBV4-3	TRBJ2-1	CASSQDPASMGYNEQFF	TGCGCCAGCAGCCAAGATCCGGCGTCCATGGGATACAATGAGCAGTTCTTC
-	-	TRBV6-1	TRBJ1-2	CASSEAYRRNYGYTF	TGTGCCAGCAGTGAAGCTTACAGACGTAACTATGGCTACACCTTC
few	-	TRBV7-9	TRBJ1-1	CASSPKSDTEAFF	TGTGCCAGCAGTCCGAAGTCAGACACTGAAGCTTTCTTT
few	TRBD2	TRBV2	TRBJ2-2	CASRPRTSGSGELFF	TGTGCCAGCAGACCTAGGACTAGCGGGAGCGGGGAGCTGTTTTTT
few	-	TRBV6-6	TRBJ1-3	CASRDSAGNTIYF	TGTGCCAGCAGGGACAGTGCCGGAAACACCATATATTTT
-	-	TRBV30	TRBJ2-2	CAWSQGTGEVGELFF	TGTGCCTGGAGTCAGGGAACGGGGGAGGTCGGGGAGCTGTTTTTT
few	TRBD1	TRBV27	TRBJ1-6	CASRVTGPNSPLHF	TGTGCCAGCAGGGTGACAGGGCCTAATTCACCCCTCCACTTT
-	-	TRBV15	TRBJ2-4	CATSRKGGENIQYF	TGTGCCACCAGTCGGAAAGGAGGGGAGAACATTCAGTACTTC
once	-	TRBV13	TRBJ1-1	CASSLRGEDTEAFF	TGTGCCAGCAGCTTGCGGGGGGAAGACACTGAAGCTTTCTTT
-	-	TRBV5-1	TRBJ1-2	CASSLRYPGNYGYTF	TGCGCCAGCAGCTTGAGGTATCCGGGAAACTATGGCTACACCTTC
-	-	TRBV10-3	TRBJ1-6	CAIRRGTSESPLHF	TGTGCCATCAGGAGGGGGACGTCTGAATCACCCCTCCACTTT
-	-	TRBV6-1	TRBJ1-5	CASSVWGRQPQHF	TGTGCCAGCAGTGTCTGGGGGCGTCAGCCCCAGCATTTT
-	-	TRBV2	TRBJ2-2	CASSELGRDGELFF	TGTGCCAGCAGTGAACTGGGTCGGGACGGGGAGCTGTTTTTT
-	TRBD1	TRBV7-2	TRBJ2-1	CASSLELGTGVVNEQFF	TGTGCCAGCAGCTTAGAGCTTGGGACAGGGGTTGTCAATGAGCAGTTCTTC
-	TRBD1	TRBV5-1	TRBJ2-7	CASRRQGYEQYF	TGCGCCAGCAGGAGACAGGGCTACGAGCAGTACTTC
-	TRBD2	TRBV9	TRBJ2-2	CASSVWRLAGTGELFF	TGTGCCAGCAGCGTATGGCGACTAGCGGGAACCGGGGAGCTGTTTTTT
-	-	TRBV6-1	TRBJ2-3	CASSISQGTQYF	TGTGCCAGCAGTATTTCACAGGGCACGCAGTATTTT
-	-	TRBV5-8	TRBJ2-1	CASSLGTRTYNEQFF	TGTGCCAGCAGCTTGGGGACGCGGACCTACAATGAGCAGTTCTTC
few	-	TRBV28	TRBJ2-7	CASSPGTIHEQYF	TGTGCCAGCAGCCCAGGGACAATTCACGAGCAGTACTTC
-	-	TRBV4-1	TRBJ2-3	CASSHPGGTTDTQYF	TGCGCCAGCAGCCACCCGGGGGGCACCACAGATACGCAGTATTTT
-	-	TRBV5-1	TRBJ1-1	CASSLARRAEAFF	TGCGCCAGCAGCTTGGCCCGGCGCGCTGAAGCTTTCTTT
-	-	TRBV7-2	TRBJ2-1	CASSLEGGVRYNEQFF	TGTGCCAGCAGCTTAGAAGGGGGGGTGAGGTACAATGAGCAGTTCTTC
-	-	TRBV11-3	TRBJ2-3	CASSLSVPGFGTDTQYF	TGTGCCAGCAGCTTATCGGTGCCCGGGTTCGGTACAGATACGCAGTATTTT
-	TRBD2	TRBV5-6	TRBJ2-5	CASSLPSGGETQYF	TGTGCCAGCAGCTTGCCTAGCGGGGGGGAGACCCAGTACTTC
-	TRBD1	TRBV2	TRBJ1-6	CASLFPQGDNSPLHF	TGTGCCAGCTTATTCCCCCAGGGGGATAATTCACCCCTCCACTTT
-	-	TRBV18	TRBJ2-7	CASSPGTGSSYEQYF	TGTGCCAGCTCACCAGGCACAGGGTCATCCTACGAGCAGTACTTC
few	TRBD1	TRBV27	TRBJ2-7	CASSPGTGQRGSEQYF	TGTGCCAGCAGTCCCGGGACAGGTCAGAGGGGATCCGAGCAGTACTTC
-	-	TRBV6-6	TRBJ2-3	CASKPRVVWGDTQYF	TGTGCCAGCAAACCACGGGTCGTCTGGGGAGATACGCAGTATTTT
-	-	TRBV6-5	TRBJ2-3	CASSRNRVRTDTQYF	TGTGCCAGCAGCCGAAACAGGGTTCGCACAGATACGCAGTATTTT
-	-	TRBV30	TRBJ1-6	CAWNWIGPLGSYNSPLHF	TGTGCCTGGAATTGGATTGGGCCACTGGGATCCTATAATTCACCCCTCCACTTT
few	-	TRBV19	TRBJ1-2	CASSDYGYTF	TGTGCCAGTTCTGACTATGGCTACACCTTC
-	-	TRBV4-3	TRBJ1-2	CASSQDREGLYGYTF	TGCGCCAGCAGCCAAGATCGGGAGGGGCTCTATGGCTACACCTTC
-	TRBD2	TRBV4-1	TRBJ2-1	CASSQIERGGYNEQFF	TGCGCCAGCAGCCAGATTGAGCGGGGGGGCTACAATGAGCAGTTCTTC
-	-	TRBV29-1	TRBJ2-1	CSVEAGPLYNEQFF	TGCAGCGTTGAAGCGGGGCCCCTATACAATGAGCAGTTCTTC